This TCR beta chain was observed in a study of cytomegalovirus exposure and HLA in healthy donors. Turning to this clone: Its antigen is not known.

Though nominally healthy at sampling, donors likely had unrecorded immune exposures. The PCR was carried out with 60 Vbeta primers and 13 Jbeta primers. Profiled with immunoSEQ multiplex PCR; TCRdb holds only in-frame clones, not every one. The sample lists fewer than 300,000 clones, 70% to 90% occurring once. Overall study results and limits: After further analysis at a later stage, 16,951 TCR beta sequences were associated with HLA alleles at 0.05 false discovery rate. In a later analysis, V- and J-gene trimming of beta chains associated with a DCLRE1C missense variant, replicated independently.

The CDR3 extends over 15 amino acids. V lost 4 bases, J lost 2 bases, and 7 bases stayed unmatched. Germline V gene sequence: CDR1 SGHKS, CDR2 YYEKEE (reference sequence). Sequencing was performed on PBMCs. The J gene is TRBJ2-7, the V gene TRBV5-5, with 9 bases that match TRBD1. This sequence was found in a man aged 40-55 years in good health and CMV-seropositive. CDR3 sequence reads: CASSRRTGEAYEQYF. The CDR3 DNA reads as TGTGCCAGCAGCCGTAGGACAGGGGAAGCCTACGAGCAGTACTTC.